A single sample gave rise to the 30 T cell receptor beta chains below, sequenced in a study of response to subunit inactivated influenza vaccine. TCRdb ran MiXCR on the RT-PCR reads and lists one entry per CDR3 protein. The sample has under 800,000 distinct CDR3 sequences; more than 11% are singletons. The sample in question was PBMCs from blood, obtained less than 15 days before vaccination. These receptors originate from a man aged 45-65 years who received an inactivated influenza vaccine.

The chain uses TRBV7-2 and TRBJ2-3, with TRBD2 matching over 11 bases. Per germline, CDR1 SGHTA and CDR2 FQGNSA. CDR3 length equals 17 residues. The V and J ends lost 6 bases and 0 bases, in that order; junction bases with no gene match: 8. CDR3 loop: CASSTSSGGFSTDTQYF. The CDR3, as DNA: TGTGCCAGCAGTACCTCTAGCGGGGGGTTTAGCACAGATACGCAGTATTTT.

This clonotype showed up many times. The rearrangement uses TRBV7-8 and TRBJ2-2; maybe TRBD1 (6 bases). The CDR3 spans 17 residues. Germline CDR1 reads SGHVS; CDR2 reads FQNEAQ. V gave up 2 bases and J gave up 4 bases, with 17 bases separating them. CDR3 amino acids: CASSLLISGHSTGELFF. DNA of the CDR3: TGTGCCAGCAGCTTACTCATATCGGGACACTCCACCGGGGAGCTGTTTTTT.

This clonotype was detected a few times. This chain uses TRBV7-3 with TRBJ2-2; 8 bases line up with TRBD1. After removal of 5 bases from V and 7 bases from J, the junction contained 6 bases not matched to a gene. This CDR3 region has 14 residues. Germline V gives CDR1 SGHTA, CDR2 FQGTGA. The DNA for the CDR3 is TGTGCCAGCAGCCTGACAGGGGTAGGCGGGGAGCTGTTTTTT. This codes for CASSLTGVGGELFF.

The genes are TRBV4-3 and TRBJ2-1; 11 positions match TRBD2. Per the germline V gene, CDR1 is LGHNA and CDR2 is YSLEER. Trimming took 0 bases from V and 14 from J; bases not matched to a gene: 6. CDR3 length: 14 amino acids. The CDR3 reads CASSQDASGRRKFF. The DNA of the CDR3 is TGCGCCAGCAGCCAAGATGCTAGCGGGAGGAGAAAGTTCTTC.

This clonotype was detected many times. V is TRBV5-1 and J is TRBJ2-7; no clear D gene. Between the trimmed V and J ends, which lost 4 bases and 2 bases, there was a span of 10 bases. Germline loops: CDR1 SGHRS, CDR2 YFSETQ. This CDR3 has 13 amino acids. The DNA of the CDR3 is TGCGCCAGCAGCCCTGGACGGCCCTACGAGCAGTACTTC. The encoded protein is CASSPGRPYEQYF.

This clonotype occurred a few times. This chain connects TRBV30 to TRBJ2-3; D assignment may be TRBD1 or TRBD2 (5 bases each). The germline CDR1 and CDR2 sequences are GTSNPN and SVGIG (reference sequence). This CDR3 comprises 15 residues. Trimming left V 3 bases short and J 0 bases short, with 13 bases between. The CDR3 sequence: CAWRPGTKSTDTQYF. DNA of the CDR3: TGTGCCTGGAGGCCCGGGACCAAGAGCACAGATACGCAGTATTTT.

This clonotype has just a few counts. The CDR3 here is CASSSVPGQNYGYTF. The CDR3 DNA reads TGTGCCAGCAGTTCAGTACCGGGACAGAACTATGGCTACACCTTC. This chain joins TRBV12-3 or TRBV12-4 and TRBJ1-2, with TRBD1 matching over 7 bases. The CDR3 is made up of 15 amino acids. The V gene end was trimmed by 4 bases and the J gene end by 2 bases; junction bases not matched to a gene: 7.

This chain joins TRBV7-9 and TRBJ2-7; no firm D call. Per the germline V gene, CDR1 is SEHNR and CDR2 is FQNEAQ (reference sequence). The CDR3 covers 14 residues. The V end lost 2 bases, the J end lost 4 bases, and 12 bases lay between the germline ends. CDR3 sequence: CASSLPSAAYEQYF. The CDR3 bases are TGTGCCAGCAGCTTACCATCGGCCGCGTACGAGCAGTACTTC. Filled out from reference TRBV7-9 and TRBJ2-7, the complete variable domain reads DTGVSQNPRHKITKRGQNVTFRCDPISEHNRLYWYRQTLGQGPEFLTYFQNEAQLEKSRLLSDRFSAERPKGSFSTLEIQRTEQGDSAMYLCASSLPSAAYEQYFGPGTRLTVT.

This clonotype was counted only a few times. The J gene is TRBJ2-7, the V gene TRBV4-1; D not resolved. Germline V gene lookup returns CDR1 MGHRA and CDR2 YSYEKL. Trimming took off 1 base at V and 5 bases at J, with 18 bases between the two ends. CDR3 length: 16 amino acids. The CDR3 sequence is CASSQAYRQRRHEQYF. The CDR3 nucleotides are TGCGCCAGCAGCCAAGCCTACAGACAACGGCGTCACGAGCAGTACTTC.

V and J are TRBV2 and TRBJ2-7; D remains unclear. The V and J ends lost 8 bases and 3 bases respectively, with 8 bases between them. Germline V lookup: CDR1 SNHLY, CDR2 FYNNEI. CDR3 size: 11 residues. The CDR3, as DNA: TGTGCCAGCGTGGCGGACTACGAGCAGTACTTC. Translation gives CASVADYEQYF. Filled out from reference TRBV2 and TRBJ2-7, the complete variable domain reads EPEVTQTPSHQVTQMGQEVILRCVPISNHLYFYWYRQILGQKVEFLVSFYNNEISEKSEIFDDQFSVERPDGSNFTLKIRSTKLEDSAMYFCASVADYEQYFGPGTRLTVT.

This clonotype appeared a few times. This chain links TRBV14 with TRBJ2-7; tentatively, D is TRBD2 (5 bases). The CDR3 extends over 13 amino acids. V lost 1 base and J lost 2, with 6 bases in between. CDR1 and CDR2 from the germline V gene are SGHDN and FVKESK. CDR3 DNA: TGTGCCAGCAGCCAAGTCGGGGCCTACGAGCAGTACTTC. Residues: CASSQVGAYEQYF.

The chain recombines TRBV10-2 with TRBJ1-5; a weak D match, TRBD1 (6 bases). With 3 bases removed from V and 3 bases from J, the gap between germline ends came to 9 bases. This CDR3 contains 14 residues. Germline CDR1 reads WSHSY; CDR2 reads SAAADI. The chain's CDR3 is CASSERGVNQPQHF. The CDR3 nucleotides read TGCGCCAGCAGTGAAAGGGGGGTCAATCAGCCCCAGCATTTT.

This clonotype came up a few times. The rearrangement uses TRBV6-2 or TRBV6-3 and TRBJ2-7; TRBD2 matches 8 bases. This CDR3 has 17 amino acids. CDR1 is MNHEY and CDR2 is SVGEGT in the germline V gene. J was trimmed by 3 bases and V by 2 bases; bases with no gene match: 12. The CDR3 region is CASSYVSTGRVIYEQYF. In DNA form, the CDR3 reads TGTGCCAGCAGTTACGTTTCTACCGGGAGGGTTATCTACGAGCAGTACTTC.

CDR3 nucleotide sequence: TGCGCCAGCAGTATTCAAGCGGGAGGGAACTACAATGAGCAGTTCTTC. As protein: CASSIQAGGNYNEQFF. The chain uses TRBV4-1 and TRBJ2-1; 10 bases map to TRBD2. Germline assignment: CDR1 MGHRA and CDR2 YSYEKL. The V segment lost 6 bases and the J segment 3 bases; nucleotides outside the gene matches: 8. This CDR3 contains 16 residues.

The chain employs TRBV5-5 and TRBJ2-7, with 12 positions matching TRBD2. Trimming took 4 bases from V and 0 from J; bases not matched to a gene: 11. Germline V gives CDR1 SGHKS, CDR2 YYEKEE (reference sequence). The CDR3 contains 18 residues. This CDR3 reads CASSTTSGGNLFSYEQYF. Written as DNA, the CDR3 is TGTGCCAGCAGCACAACTAGCGGGGGGAACTTATTCTCCTACGAGCAGTACTTC.

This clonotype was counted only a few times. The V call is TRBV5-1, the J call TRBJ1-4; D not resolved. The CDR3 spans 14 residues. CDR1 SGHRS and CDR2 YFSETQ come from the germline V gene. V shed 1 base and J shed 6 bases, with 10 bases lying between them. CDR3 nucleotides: TGCGCCAGCAGCTTGAGCCGAAGGGATGAAAAACTGTTTTTT. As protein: CASSLSRRDEKLFF.

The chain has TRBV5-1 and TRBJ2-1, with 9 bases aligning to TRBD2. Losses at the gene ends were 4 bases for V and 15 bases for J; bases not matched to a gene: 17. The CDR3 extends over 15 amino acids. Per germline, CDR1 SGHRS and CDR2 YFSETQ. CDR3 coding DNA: TGCGCCAGCAGCCCCTGGACTAGCGAACAATCCCCAGGGTTCTTC. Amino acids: CASSPWTSEQSPGFF.

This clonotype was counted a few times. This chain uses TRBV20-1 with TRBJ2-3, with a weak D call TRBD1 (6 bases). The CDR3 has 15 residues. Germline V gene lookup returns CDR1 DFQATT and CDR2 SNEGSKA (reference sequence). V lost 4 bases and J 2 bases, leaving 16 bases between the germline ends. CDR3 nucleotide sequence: TGCAGTGCTAACACACCGGGACATCTCACAGATACGCAGTATTTT. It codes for CSANTPGHLTDTQYF.

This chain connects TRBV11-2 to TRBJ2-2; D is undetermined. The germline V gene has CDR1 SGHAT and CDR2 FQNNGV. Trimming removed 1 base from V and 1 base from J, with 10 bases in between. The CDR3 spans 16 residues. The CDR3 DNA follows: TGTGCCAGCAGCTTAGTAAGCGCTGGGAACACCGGGGAGCTGTTTTTT. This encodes CASSLVSAGNTGELFF.

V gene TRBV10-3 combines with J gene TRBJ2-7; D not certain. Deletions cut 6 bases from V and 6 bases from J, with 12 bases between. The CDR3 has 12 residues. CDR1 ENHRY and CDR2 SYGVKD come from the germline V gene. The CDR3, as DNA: TGTGCCATCAGCGTGGAACACGGCGAGCAGTACTTC. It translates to CAISVEHGEQYF.

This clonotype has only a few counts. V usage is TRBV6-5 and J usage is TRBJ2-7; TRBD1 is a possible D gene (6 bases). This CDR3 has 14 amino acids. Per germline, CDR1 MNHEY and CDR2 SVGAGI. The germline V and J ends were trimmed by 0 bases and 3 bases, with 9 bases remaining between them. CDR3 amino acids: CASSYSQGHYEQYF. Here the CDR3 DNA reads TGTGCCAGCAGTTACTCCCAGGGACACTACGAGCAGTACTTC.

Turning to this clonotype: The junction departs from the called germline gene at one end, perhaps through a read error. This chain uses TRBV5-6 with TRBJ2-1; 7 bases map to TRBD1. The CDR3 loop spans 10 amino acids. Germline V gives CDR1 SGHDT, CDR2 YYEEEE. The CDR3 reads CASSLRQGGF. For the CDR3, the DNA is TGTGCCAGCAGCTTGCGACAGGGTGGCTTC. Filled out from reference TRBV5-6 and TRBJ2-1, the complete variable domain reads DAGVTQSPTHLIKTRGQQVTLRCSPKSGHDTVSWYQQALGQGPQFIFQYYEEEERQRGNFPDRFSGHQFPNYSSELNVNALLLGDSALYLCASSLRQGGFGPGTRLTVL.

This CDR3 is CSVDGGTGELFF. As DNA, the CDR3 is TGCAGCGTAGATGGTGGCACCGGGGAGCTGTTTTTT. The gene calls are TRBV29-1 and TRBJ2-2; the D is unclear. This CDR3 is 12 amino acids long. V lost 6 bases to trimming and J lost 4 bases, with 9 bases between them. Germline V lookup: CDR1 SQVTM, CDR2 ANQGSEA.

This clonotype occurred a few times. As DNA, the CDR3 is TGTGCCAGCAGTTATGTTAGCGGGGCCAAAAACATTCAGTACTTC. This encodes CASSYVSGAKNIQYF. V gene TRBV6-2 or TRBV6-3 combines with J gene TRBJ2-4, with 7 bases fitting TRBD2. Germline V gives CDR1 MNHEY, CDR2 SVGEGT. The V segment lost 3 bases and the J segment 1 base; nucleotides outside the gene matches: 3. The CDR3 runs to 15 residues.

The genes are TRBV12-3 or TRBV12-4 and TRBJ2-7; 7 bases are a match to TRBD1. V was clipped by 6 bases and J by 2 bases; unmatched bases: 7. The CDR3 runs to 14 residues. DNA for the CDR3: TGTGCCAGCAGGAAACAGGGGTGGACCTACGAGCAGTACTTC. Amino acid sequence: CASRKQGWTYEQYF.

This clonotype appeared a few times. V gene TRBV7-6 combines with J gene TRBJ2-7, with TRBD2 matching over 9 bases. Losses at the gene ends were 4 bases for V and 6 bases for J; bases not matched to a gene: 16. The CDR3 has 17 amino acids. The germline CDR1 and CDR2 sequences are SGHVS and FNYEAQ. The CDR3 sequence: CASSSSIAGGSPPEQYF. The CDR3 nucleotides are TGTGCCAGCAGCTCGTCTATTGCGGGGGGGTCCCCCCCCGAGCAGTACTTC. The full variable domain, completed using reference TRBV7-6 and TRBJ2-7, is GAGVSQSPRYKVTKRGQDVALRCDPISGHVSLYWYRQALGQGPEFLTYFNYEAQQDKSGLPNDRFSAERPEGSISTLTIQRTEQRDSAMYRCASSSSIAGGSPPEQYFGPGTRLTVT.

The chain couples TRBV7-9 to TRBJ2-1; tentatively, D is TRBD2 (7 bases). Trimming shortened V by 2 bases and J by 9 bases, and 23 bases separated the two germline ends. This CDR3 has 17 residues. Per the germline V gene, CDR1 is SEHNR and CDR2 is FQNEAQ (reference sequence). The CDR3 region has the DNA TGTGCCAGCAGCTTACCGCCGGGCGGGGGCGTCCAGGCTGAGCAGTTCTTC. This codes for CASSLPPGGGVQAEQFF.

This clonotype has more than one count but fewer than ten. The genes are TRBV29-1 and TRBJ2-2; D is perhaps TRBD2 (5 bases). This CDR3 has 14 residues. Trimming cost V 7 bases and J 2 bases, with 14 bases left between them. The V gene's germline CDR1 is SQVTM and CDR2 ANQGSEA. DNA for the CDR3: TGCAGCGCTAGAACGGGGAGTAACACCGGGGAGCTGTTTTTT. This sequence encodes CSARTGSNTGELFF.

The CDR3 nucleotides are TGCAGTGCTAGGTTACAGGGGGGCCGGGAGACCCAGTACTTC. It translates to CSARLQGGRETQYF. J is TRBJ2-5 and V is TRBV20-1, with 8 bases identical to TRBD1. The CDR3 runs to 14 residues. The J segment lost 5 bases and the V segment lost 3 bases, leaving 8 bases of the junction unmatched. CDR1 is DFQATT and CDR2 is SNEGSKA in the germline V gene (reference sequence).

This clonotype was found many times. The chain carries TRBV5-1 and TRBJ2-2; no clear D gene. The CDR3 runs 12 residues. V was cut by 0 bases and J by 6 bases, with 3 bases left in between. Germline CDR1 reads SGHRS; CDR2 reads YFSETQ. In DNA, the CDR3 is TGCGCCAGCAGCTTGGAAGCCGGGGAGCTGTTTTTT. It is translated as CASSLEAGELFF.